The 10 T cell receptor beta chains below were found in one sample sequenced in a study of T-cell reconstitution after alpha-beta-depleted transplantation in children. Preparation of the TCRbeta library used unique molecular identifiers. A single record per CDR3 protein comes from TCRdb applying MiXCR to the PCR reads. The repertoire consists of hundreds of thousands of distinct CDR3 sequences, with roughly 14% occurring once and the leading ten covering around 0.8%. The sequencing used PBMCs, collected before TCRalphabeta/CD19-depleted stem cell transplant. Receptors were obtained from a girl under 10 years old with congenital amegakaryocytic thrombocytopenia, due to receive a stem cell transplant.

This clonotype was recorded at least ten times. The gene calls are TRBV20-1 and TRBJ1-4; no definite D call. Trimming cost V 5 bases and J 0 bases, with 7 bases left between them. The germline CDR1 and CDR2 sequences are DFQATT and SNEGSKA (reference sequence). This CDR3 has 13 amino acids. The CDR3 sequence is CSALKTTNEKLFF. The CDR3 DNA sequence: TGCAGTGCTCTTAAAACAACTAATGAAAAACTGTTTTTT.

The sample holds a few counts of this clonotype. This chain uses TRBV15 with TRBJ2-2; 7 positions agree with TRBD1. This CDR3 comprises 16 residues. The V gene end was trimmed by 4 bases and the J gene end by 1 base; junction bases not matched to a gene: 6. The germline gives CDR1 LNHNV, CDR2 YYDKDF (reference sequence). The CDR3 loop is CATSNLQGKNTGELFF. CDR3 coding DNA: TGTGCCACCAGCAACTTACAGGGGAAGAACACCGGGGAGCTGTTTTTT.

This clonotype came up many times. The V gene is TRBV25-1, the J gene TRBJ2-7; perhaps D is TRBD1 or TRBD2 (5 bases each). This CDR3 has 16 amino acids. V lost 4 bases to trimming and J lost 3 bases, with 19 bases between them. Germline CDR1 MGHDK, CDR2 SYGVNS. The CDR3 region has the DNA TGTGCCAGCAGTGCGTTTCAGGGAGTAGGGCGCTACGAGCAGTACTTC. It encodes CASSAFQGVGRYEQYF.

This clonotype was counted many times. The chain carries TRBV12-3 or TRBV12-4 and TRBJ2-1; no firm D call. With 2 bases removed from V and 0 bases from J, the gap between germline ends came to 11 bases. This CDR3 spans 16 amino acids. The CDR3 sequence: CASSLRDRPSYNEQFF. CDR3 DNA: TGTGCCAGCAGTTTAAGGGATCGGCCCTCCTACAATGAGCAGTTCTTC.

This clonotype was seen repeatedly, ten times or more. The CDR3 DNA reads as TGTGCCAGCAGTTTAGGGACAGGGCCGGGCACTGAAGCTTTCTTT. It yields the protein CASSLGTGPGTEAFF. The rearrangement uses TRBV28 and TRBJ1-1, with 9 bases aligning to TRBD1. This CDR3 contains 15 residues. Germline values: CDR1 MDHEN, CDR2 SYDVKM. V was clipped by 2 bases and J by 4 bases; unmatched bases: 5.

The rearrangement joins TRBV29-1 to TRBJ2-1, with TRBD1 as a possible D gene (6 bases). The length of the CDR3 is 16 residues. Per germline, CDR1 SQVTM and CDR2 ANQGSEA. V was shortened by 3 bases and J by 4 bases, with 19 bases between the two germline ends. Here the CDR3 DNA reads TGCAGCGTTGACAGAACCGGGACCGACAGGTACAATGAGCAGTTCTTC. This encodes CSVDRTGTDRYNEQFF.

Remarks on this clonotype: A clone one base away is much larger, so this may be a read error. The chain carries TRBV20-1 and TRBJ2-5; maybe TRBD1 (6 bases). This CDR3 has 14 amino acids. CDR1 is DFQATT, CDR2 SNEGSKA, per germline (reference sequence). The CDR3 coding sequence is TGCAGTGCTCGATCCGACAGGTCACAAGAGACCCTGTACTTC. It yields the protein CSARSDRSQETLYF.

This clonotype was detected ten times or more. The chain combines TRBV3-1 with TRBJ1-2, with 7 bases that match TRBD1. Unmatched junction bases numbered 6, after V lost 2 bases and J lost 6 bases. The germline V gene encodes CDR1 LGHDT and CDR2 YNNKEL (reference sequence). The length of the CDR3 is 14 residues. The CDR3: CASSQRSTGDGYTF. The CDR3, as DNA: TGTGCCAGCAGCCAACGTTCCACAGGGGATGGCTACACCTTC.

In this sample, this clonotype turned up many times. The chain uses TRBV20-1 and TRBJ2-1, with no clear D. V dropped 6 bases and J dropped 4 bases, with 19 bases sitting between them. Per germline, CDR1 DFQATT and CDR2 SNEGSKA (reference sequence). This CDR3 has 15 amino acids. In DNA form, the CDR3 reads TGCAGTGCCCACCTCGGATCCGCCAGTTACAATGAGCAGTTCTTC. Protein: CSAHLGSASYNEQFF.

This clonotype was detected ten times or more. The chain carries TRBV5-1 and TRBJ2-1; 10 bases match TRBD2. CDR1 and CDR2 (germline): SGHRS, YFSETQ. With V trimmed by 1 base and J by 4 bases, 5 bases remained unmatched. The CDR3 covers 16 residues. The CDR3 here is CASSLLSSGGYNEQFF. The CDR3 coding sequence is TGCGCCAGCAGCTTGCTATCTAGCGGGGGATACAATGAGCAGTTCTTC.